One sample yielded the 5 T cell receptor beta chains listed below, sequenced in a study of control samples from healthy donors and cancer patients (dated by TCRdb to between 2020 and 2021). Library preparation was by the immunoSEQ multiplex PCR assay. This is the immuneACCESS table as TCRdb keeps it, with only in-frame sequences that have V and J called. A part of the clones is gone; compared with another copy, unresolved V genes explain less than half, and the rest is unexplained. Counted in this sample were around 48,000 clones; roughly 92% of them appeared once. The leading ten clones occupy around 22% of the sample. Sequencing input: PBMCs. These receptors were obtained from a woman aged 45-65 years with head and neck cancer.

The chain links TRBV7-3 to TRBJ1-2, with TRBD1 identical over 7 bases. Germline-derived CDR1 and CDR2 are SGHTA and FQGTGA. CDR3 length: 13 residues. After removal of 5 bases from V and 8 bases from J, the junction contained 8 bases not matched to a gene. CDR3 sequence (DNA): TGTGCCAGCAGCCTTGGGAGGGGGCGAGGCTACACCTTC. Protein: CASSLGRGRGYTF.

The chain uses TRBV3-1 (or the pseudogene TRBV3-2) and TRBJ2-2; 11 bases line up with TRBD2. Unmatched junction bases numbered 13, after V lost 3 bases and J lost 1 base. The CDR3 totals 20 residues. Germline loops: CDR1 LGHDT, CDR2 YNNKEL (reference sequence). CDR3 in DNA: TGTGCCAGCAGCCATTATCGCCGCAGGGGACTAGCGGAGAACACCGGGGAGCTGTTTTTT. It translates to CASSHYRRRGLAENTGELFF.

This clone showed up just once. This chain joins TRBV27 and TRBJ2-7; D is perhaps TRBD2 (6 bases). The V gene's germline CDR1 is MNHEY and CDR2 SMNVEV (reference sequence). V lost 4 bases and J 1 base, leaving 8 bases between the germline ends. This CDR3 spans 13 amino acids. The CDR3 protein is CASSWGVSYEQYF. The CDR3 DNA reads as TGTGCCAGCAGTTGGGGGGTTTCCTACGAGCAGTACTTC.

The genes are TRBV12-3 or TRBV12-4 and TRBJ2-2; 7 bases agree with TRBD2. The CDR3 is 13 amino acids. Trimming removed 3 bases from V and 7 bases from J; junction bases left unmatched: 2. The CDR3 region is CASSFGEGGELFF. CDR3 nucleotide sequence: TGTGCCAGCAGTTTCGGGGAGGGCGGGGAGCTGTTTTTT.

The rearrangement joins TRBV24-1 to TRBJ1-1; no firm D call. With 2 bases removed from V and 10 bases from J, the gap between germline ends came to 13 bases. The CDR3 covers 13 residues. From germline, CDR1 is KGHDR and CDR2 SFDVKD. CDR3 coding DNA: TGTGCCACCAGTGATTCCTATAGGGAGGGAGCTTTCTTT. Protein sequence: CATSDSYREGAFF.